Listed below are T cell receptor beta chains from one sample, sequenced in a study of blood T cell repertoires in COVID-19. Some clones are missing from TCRdb's copy, which holds only in-frame ones; the method was immunoSEQ multiplex PCR. The sample lists over 250,000 clones, about nine tenths seen once, with around 2.5% in the top ten. Sequencing was carried out using peripheral blood. The receptors stem from a person aged 18 to 35 with COVID-19, enrolled during active disease. The CDR3 runs from the conserved cysteine through the conserved F or W. A D gene is named only where the DNA matches it firmly. Clone sizes are given selectively: once, few, many, or a class where the clone is expanded.

TRBJ2-3,TRBV9,.,.,CASSAAPRGTDTQYF,TGTGCCAGCAGCGCCGCACCCCGAGGCACAGATACGCAGTATTTT
TRBJ2-7,TRBV13,.,.,CASSLALSSYEQYF,TGTGCCAGCAGCTTAGCGCTGAGCTCCTACGAGCAGTACTTC
TRBJ2-5,TRBV7-2,TRBD2,.,CASSPLLRGLARNKTQYF,TGTGCCAGCAGCCCACTTCTAAGGGGACTAGCCCGCAATAAGACCCAGTACTTC
TRBJ2-1,TRBV4-3,.,.,CASSQDPAGQGTLAAYNEQFF,TGCGCCAGCAGCCAAGATCCGGCCGGACAGGGTACTCTAGCGGCATACAATGAGCAGTTCTTC
TRBJ1-6,TRBV6-5,.,.,CASSYSFRSENSPLHF,TGTGCCAGCAGTTACTCGTTTCGGTCCGAAAATTCACCCCTCCACTTT
TRBJ2-1,TRBV5-6,TRBD1,.,CASSRSTGSFGNEQFF,TGTGCCAGCAGTCGGTCGACAGGGTCGTTTGGCAATGAGCAGTTCTTC
TRBJ2-7,TRBV27,TRBD2,.,CASSPWGGSSYEQYF,TGTGCCAGCAGTCCGTGGGGCGGGAGCTCCTACGAGCAGTACTTC
TRBJ2-7,TRBV15,TRBD1,.,CATSERQGLKLYEQYF,TGTGCCACCAGCGAGCGACAGGGGCTCAAGCTCTACGAGCAGTACTTC
TRBJ2-7,TRBV28,TRBD1,.,CASSLPDRPREQYF,TGTGCCAGCAGTTTACCGGACAGGCCCAGGGAGCAGTACTTC
TRBJ2-7,TRBV20-1,TRBD2,.,CSASSGRMYEQYF,TGCAGTGCTAGTAGCGGGAGGATGTACGAGCAGTACTTC
TRBJ1-2,TRBV19,.,once,CASSPSLSNVWGYTF,TGTGCCAGTAGTCCGAGCCTCTCCAATGTCTGGGGCTACACCTTC
TRBJ1-5,TRBV28,TRBD1,.,CASSVGTVSNQPQHF,TGTGCCAGCAGCGTTGGGACAGTTAGCAATCAGCCCCAGCATTTT
TRBJ2-1,TRBV27,TRBD2,once,CASSSAGGSSYNEQFF,TGTGCCAGCAGTTCAGCGGGAGGGTCCTCCTACAATGAGCAGTTCTTC
TRBJ2-6,TRBV28,TRBD1,.,CASSSPQGALAGANVLTF,TGTGCCAGCAGTTCCCCACAGGGGGCGCTAGCTGGGGCCAACGTCCTGACTTTC
TRBJ1-1,TRBV19,TRBD1,.,CASSITGAKNTEAFF,TGTGCCAGTAGTATAACAGGGGCTAAGAACACTGAAGCTTTCTTT
TRBJ2-2,TRBV2,.,.,CASTKGTPNTGELFF,TGTGCCAGCACGAAAGGGACACCAAACACCGGGGAGCTGTTTTTT
TRBJ2-1,TRBV3-1/TRBV3-2,.,.,CASSQEYNEQFF,TGTGCCAGCAGCCAGGAGTACAATGAGCAGTTCTTC
TRBJ1-5,TRBV4-1,TRBD1,.,CASSQDQGQGNQPQHF,TGCGCCAGCAGCCAAGATCAGGGACAGGGAAATCAGCCCCAGCATTTT
TRBJ2-2,TRBV18,TRBD2,.,CASSPLTSGSTGELFF,TGTGCCAGCTCACCTCTGACTAGCGGGAGCACCGGGGAGCTGTTTTTT
TRBJ2-1,TRBV5-3,.,.,CARSCSEPNYNEQFF,TGTGCCAGAAGCTGTAGCGAGCCCAACTACAATGAGCAGTTCTTC
TRBJ1-2,TRBV28,.,.,CASSSRQHYGYTF,TGTGCCAGCAGTTCCCGACAGCACTATGGCTACACCTTC
TRBJ2-3,TRBV6-1,TRBD1,.,CASSEFTGGADTQYF,TGTGCCAGCAGTGAGTTCACAGGGGGCGCAGATACGCAGTATTTT
TRBJ2-3,TRBV29-1,.,.,CSVEAGADTQYF,TGCAGCGTTGAAGCGGGGGCAGATACGCAGTATTTT
TRBJ2-7,TRBV2,TRBD2,.,CASSPGLAGRVLSYEQYF,TGTGCCAGCAGTCCGGGACTAGCGGGCCGGGTTCTTTCCTACGAGCAGTACTTC
TRBJ2-3,TRBV27,.,.,CASSPRLARGTDTQYF,TGTGCCAGCAGTCCCCGTTTAGCCAGGGGAACAGATACGCAGTATTTT
TRBJ1-1,TRBV27,.,once,CASSPVGQRGTEAFF,TGTGCCAGCAGTCCCGTCGGACAGCGAGGGACTGAAGCTTTCTTT
TRBJ2-3,TRBV5-1,TRBD2,.,CASSLRVAGAGPDTQYF,TGCGCCAGCAGCTTGCGGGTAGCGGGGGCGGGCCCAGATACGCAGTATTTT
TRBJ2-5,TRBV7-7,.,.,CASSLVTGETQYF,TGTGCCAGCAGCTTAGTAACGGGAGAGACCCAGTACTTC
TRBJ2-1,TRBV9,TRBD2,once,CASSVVAGDGNEQFF,TGTGCCAGCAGCGTAGTTGCGGGGGATGGGAATGAGCAGTTCTTC
TRBJ2-1,TRBV24-1,.,.,CATSAPVSSVGIESYNEQFF,TGTGCCACCAGTGCCCCTGTAAGTAGTGTCGGTATAGAGTCCTACAATGAGCAGTTCTTC
TRBJ2-4,TRBV5-1,TRBD2,.,CASSRGGSVAKNIQYF,TGCGCCAGCAGCCGGGGGGGAAGTGTAGCCAAAAACATTCAGTACTTC
TRBJ2-5,TRBV28,TRBD1,.,CASSPQGVETQYF,TGTGCCAGCAGTCCCCAGGGGGTAGAGACCCAGTACTTC
TRBJ2-5,TRBV29-1,.,.,CSVEERGRGETQYF,TGCAGCGTTGAAGAAAGGGGCAGGGGAGAGACCCAGTACTTC
TRBJ1-5,TRBV4-1,TRBD1,.,CASSPGTGIRQPQHF,TGCGCCAGCAGCCCCGGGACAGGGATTCGCCAGCCCCAGCATTTT
TRBJ1-5,TRBV28,TRBD1,.,CASGGQGGQPQHF,TGTGCCAGCGGGGGACAGGGTGGTCAGCCCCAGCATTTT
TRBJ1-1,TRBV19,TRBD1,.,CASSIYGGDRGLDTEAFF,TGTGCCAGTAGTATATATGGCGGGGACAGGGGGCTGGACACTGAAGCTTTCTTT
TRBJ2-7,TRBV4-3,.,.,CASSQAWRASYEQYF,TGCGCCAGCAGCCAAGCGTGGCGGGCCTCCTACGAGCAGTACTTC
TRBJ2-7,TRBV3-1/TRBV3-2,.,.,CASSQERASYEQYF,TGTGCCAGCAGCCAAGAGAGGGCGTCCTACGAGCAGTACTTC
TRBJ1-3,TRBV5-1,.,.,CASSFDGGIGNTIYF,TGCGCCAGCAGCTTCGACGGAGGTATCGGAAACACCATATATTTT
TRBJ1-2,TRBV27,.,.,CASSLNRDYGYTF,TGTGCCAGCAGTTTGAACAGGGACTATGGCTACACCTTC
TRBJ2-1,TRBV28,TRBD1,.,CASSETGVEQFF,TGTGCCAGCAGTGAGACAGGGGTTGAGCAGTTCTTC
TRBJ2-7,TRBV14,.,.,CASSQDLRYSYEQYF,TGTGCCAGCAGCCAAGATCTGAGGTACTCCTACGAGCAGTACTTC
TRBJ2-6,TRBV7-6,TRBD1,once,CASSLAIQGAGANVLTF,TGTGCCAGCAGCTTAGCCATACAGGGGGCTGGGGCCAACGTCCTGACTTTC
TRBJ2-5,TRBV2,TRBD1,.,CASKVGRTGQETQYF,TGTGCCAGCAAAGTTGGCAGGACAGGACAAGAGACCCAGTACTTC
TRBJ1-1,TRBV7-8,TRBD1,.,CASSPRDSTLNTEAFF,TGTGCCAGCAGCCCCCGGGACAGTACGCTAAACACTGAAGCTTTCTTT
TRBJ2-7,TRBV28,TRBD2,.,CASSHLAGDIPPYEQYF,TGTGCCAGCAGTCACCTAGCGGGAGATATCCCCCCCTACGAGCAGTACTTC
TRBJ2-2,TRBV7-3,TRBD1,.,CASSPGQGAGSTGELFF,TGTGCCAGCAGCCCGGGACAGGGGGCAGGTAGCACCGGGGAGCTGTTTTTT
TRBJ2-1,TRBV18,TRBD2,once,CASSYGLAGEGEQFF,TGTGCCAGCTCTTATGGACTAGCGGGAGAGGGTGAGCAGTTCTTC
TRBJ2-1,TRBV6-5,TRBD2,.,CASKLAGYYYEQFF,TGTGCCAGCAAATTAGCGGGATATTACTATGAGCAGTTCTTC
TRBJ2-3,TRBV7-9,.,.,CASSFWTSASTDTQYF,TGTGCCAGCAGCTTTTGGACTTCAGCTAGCACAGATACGCAGTATTTT
TRBJ1-4,TRBV2,.,.,CASSDSPSYNEKLFF,TGTGCCAGCAGTGATTCGCCGAGTTATAATGAAAAACTGTTTTTT
TRBJ1-1,TRBV4-1,TRBD1,.,CASTRTGYTEAFF,TGCGCCAGCACCAGGACAGGATACACTGAAGCTTTCTTT
TRBJ2-3,TRBV3-1/TRBV3-2,TRBD2,once,CASSQVEREGGDTQYF,TGTGCCAGCAGCCAAGTTGAGCGGGAGGGGGGCGATACGCAGTATTTT
TRBJ1-2,TRBV6-5,TRBD1,.,CASSTGQGAESYTF,TGTGCCAGCAGCACAGGACAGGGGGCGGAAAGCTACACCTTC
TRBJ2-2,TRBV19,TRBD2,.,CASSMRVIAGFTGELFF,TGTGCCAGTAGTATGAGGGTAATAGCGGGGTTCACCGGGGAGCTGTTTTTT
TRBJ2-5,TRBV9,TRBD2,.,CASSVGLAGGETQYF,TGTGCCAGCAGCGTAGGACTAGCGGGAGGAGAGACCCAGTACTTC
TRBJ2-3,TRBV21-1,.,.,CARCLAADTDTQYF,TGTGCCAGGTGTCTAGCGGCAGACACAGATACGCAGTATTTT
TRBJ1-5,TRBV4-2,.,.,CASSQDLNQPQHF,TGTGCCAGCAGCCAAGATCTGAATCAGCCCCAGCATTTT
TRBJ2-1,TRBV10-3,TRBD1,.,CAISPTGGRDEQFF,TGTGCCATCAGCCCCACAGGGGGTAGGGATGAGCAGTTCTTC